The TCR beta chain described here comes from a study of cytomegalovirus exposure and HLA in healthy donors (dated by TCRdb to about 2017). With regard to the full study: An earlier analysis of 587 of the donors reported 276 Gb of sequence data and around 110 million unique TCR beta sequences obtained from around 170 million T cells. Roughly 290 gigabases of sequencing data and 91 million or so unique TCR sequences made up an early release that covered several hundred HLA-typed donors. The genetic ancestry cluster associated with self-reported Caucasian donors included 65% to 90% of the roughly 400 genotyped donors. The aim of the study was to test whether cataloging public T cell receptors could identify signatures of past pathogen exposure. The study used immunosequencing to profile the T cell repertoires of more than 650 subjects and linked those repertoires to cytomegalovirus serostatus. Besides the first cohort of roughly 660 subjects, a separate validation cohort made up of roughly 120 different subjects was used. The study combined high-throughput TCR immunosequencing, statistical association of individual TCRs with disease status, and machine learning to predict cytomegalovirus infection status. To study patterns of TCR occurrence, a later analysis re-analyzed previously published TCR beta repertoires from 700 or so donors and added high-resolution HLA genotyping. Rather than drawing on any new phenotypic data, the later analysis identified candidate immune exposures from TCR beta sequences and the way those sequences occurred across donors. An earlier analysis of fewer than 750 of the donors used high-throughput TCR beta sequencing to judge whether each TCR beta V gene segment behaved as functional or pseudogenic. Donor age, sex, ethnicity and CMV serostatus were collected together with the repertoire data. Genome-wide SNP genotypes for about 65% of the roughly 700 donors were used in a later genetic analysis, which treated that subset as a discovery cohort. Every discovery cohort repertoire had been produced on one sequencing platform. Both class I and class II loci were covered by HLA typing, at four-digit resolution. Typing coverage differed by locus: A, B, C, DRB1 and DQB1 were typed in about 629-640 donors, DQA1 in 500 to 550, DPA1 in over 600, and DPB1 in approximately 450. Because of strong linkage in the cohort, four or five DR-DQ haplotypes were treated as single units for association and clustering. Among about 370 genotyped donors of the cohort, an average of approximately 240,000 unique TCR beta nucleotide sequences was sequenced per donor, of which 15% to 20% were non-productive. Results and caveats for the whole study, not just this receptor: In both the original and validation cohorts, the classifier was reported to diagnose cytomegalovirus status with high specificity and sensitivity. Correlated functional status among segregating V segments might reflect linkage disequilibrium, but an unknown experimental factor could not be ruled out. Because HLA typing was missing for some donors at each locus, association tests included only the typed subset. Specific HLA alleles were associated with around 18,000 TCR beta sequences at a false discovery rate of 0.05 in a later analysis. In a later analysis, TCR association rates were found to vary across HLA loci, with the most associated TCRs seen for DRB1 alleles and the fewest for HLA-C alleles. An association between a missense DCLRE1C variant and V-gene and J-gene trimming of TCR beta chains was found in a later genetic analysis and replicated in an independent cohort. Assigning TCR associations to individual alleles was difficult when HLA alleles, especially DR and DQ, strongly co-occurred. The study listed 164 TCR beta chains as associated with cytomegalovirus. Three of the identified cytomegalovirus-associated TCR beta chains were confirmed in vitro to be specific for cytomegalovirus antigens. The authors suggested that the approach could potentially be generalized to other disease states and immunological phenotypes. In this cohort, only TCR beta chains were sequenced, and detectable features were limited by the absence of alpha or paired-chain data. Most TCR sequences were seen in very few donors, while some public TCRs were found in many individuals. Several of the top co-occurrence clusters appeared to be linked to parvovirus B19, influenza, CMV and Epstein-Barr virus, according to a later analysis. Presence/absence analyses assumed roughly uniform sequencing depth across donors, an assumption that may not hold. A later analysis found that HLA-associated TCR beta chains were more clonally expanded and had lower generation probabilities than equally common non-associated chains. Compared with the approximately 600-donor mean, donors in an Asian-associated ancestry cluster had fewer N-insertions in productive TCRs, according to a later genetic analysis. Because counts were too low, 15 to 20 rarely observed V segments, including chromosome 9 orphons, were excluded from the earlier analysis of 587 of the donors. A cluster of highly shared sequence variants was judged likely to be a technical artifact of the sequencing pipeline. A further reported finding was that TCR beta sequences accurately predicted the HLA-A and HLA-B alleles for most subjects in the first cohort. Because the 87-base-pair reads could not distinguish some IMGT-functional V segments, including TRBV6-2 and TRBV6-3, those segments were excluded. In a later analysis, most CMV-associated TCR beta chains were found to appear HLA-restricted, with HLA associations seemingly driven largely by CMV exposure. CMV serostatus was the only immune exposure information available for the cohort. In an earlier analysis of some 550 of the donors, most TCR beta V segments were observed in productive rearrangements about 90% or about 30% of the time, broadly matching IMGT annotations.

The cohort consisted of 600 or so healthy bone marrow donors. At the time of sampling, all cohort members were nominally healthy, though unrecorded immune exposures were likely present. The donor was CMV seropositive and was included in the group of 250 to 300 seropositive cohort members. A peripheral blood sample was collected from each donor, and TCR beta sequencing was performed on peripheral blood mononuclear cells. The Qiagen DNeasy Blood Extraction Kit was used to extract genomic DNA from the blood cell samples. Including the terminal cysteine and phenylalanine, the CDR3 comprises 12 residues. Only the CDR3 portion is preserved as DNA: 36 bases, with reading frame beginning at the first base. After removal of 8 bases from V and 7 bases from J, the junction retains 5 bases not matched to a gene. CDR1 and CDR2, looked up from the germline V gene, are SGHTA and FQGTGA. Libraries came from the immunoSEQ multiplex PCR assay. For the multiplex PCR, a mixture combining 60 forward primers for TCR Vbeta segments and 13 reverse primers for TCR Jbeta segments was used. Amplification of the CDR3 region of rearranged TCR beta genes was performed with a multiplex PCR assay on genomic DNA. Amplified TCR beta libraries were sequenced as 87-base-pair reads on the Illumina HiSeq System. As for the original processing: A later analysis counted 65 million to 90 million unique TCR beta chains across the 550 to 750 repertoires, and 9.5 million to 11 million of these chains were shared by at least two donors. Raw reads were error-corrected and collapsed into unique sequences with a nearest-neighbor algorithm that merged closely related sequences to remove PCR and sequencing errors. CDR3 sequences were aligned to IMGT reference sequences to assign V, D and J gene segments. For a sequence to be retained, a match of at least six nucleotides to both a V gene segment and a J gene segment was required. Rearrangements were classified as productive when the CDR3 lacked stop codons and remained in frame with V and J, and all other rearrangements were classified as non-productive. Following IMGT convention, CDR3 was defined as the stretch from the second conserved V-encoded cysteine up to the conserved J-encoded phenylalanine. The earlier analysis of about 620 of the donors excluded sequences that lacked an unambiguous match to a single V gene segment. An earlier analysis of 587 of the donors called V segments functional above 56.7% productive rearrangements and segregating when the between-donor standard deviation exceeded 5%. A statistical classification framework was built for diagnosing cytomegalovirus status from the catalog of TCR beta chain sequences. In a later analysis, TCR nucleotide sequences were compared against IMGT/GENE-DB human TR gene sequences so that V and J genes could be assigned. In a later analysis, CDR3 sequences and most-parsimonious VDJ recombination scenarios were assigned using the TCRdist pipeline. A later analysis defined each TCR beta chain by its CDR3 amino acid sequence plus V-gene family, and excluded reads lacking a unique V-gene family. To address suspected cross-contamination and a sequencing artifact, a later analysis removed approximately 590 highly shared, low-generation-probability nucleotide sequences. In a later analysis, a clonal expansion index for each public chain was calculated from normalized within-repertoire ranks of inferred template counts. In a later analysis, generation probabilities were computed using a VDJ recombination model fitted to out-of-frame rearrangements, and the results were checked against IGoR. In a later analysis, TCR-TCR, TCR-HLA and TCR-CMV co-occurrence was scored with hypergeometric tests, and a repertoire-size bias correction was applied to TCR pairs. To estimate false discovery rates, a later analysis permuted the HLA or CMV assignments 20 times. A later analysis grouped co-occurring TCRs with DBSCAN, adding TCRdist sequence similarity when clustering within HLA-allele-positive subsets. Repertoires with fewer than 30,000 or more than 120,000 public chains were left out of co-occurrence clustering, as were five repertoires with anomalous nucleotide sharing. Drawn from immuneACCESS, this table holds only the in-frame rearrangements with V and J called that TCRdb kept. Clones are partly lost; checked studies trace under half to an unresolved V gene and leave the rest unexplained. V and J calls and clone size follow that table, whereas D and trimming were derived from the DNA. The sample profile shows approximately 70,000 clones; approximately 74% of them were found once. About 20% of the sample is held by the ten biggest clonotypes.

In the case of this clone: Its specific antigen is unknown. Base qualities are not recorded, but no much larger clone differs from it by a single base.

The sample consisted of PBMCs. The TCR comes from a woman in her thirties in good health and CMV-seropositive. The chain joins TRBV7-3 to TRBJ2-1; 7 junctional bases match TRBD2. The bases are TGTGCCAGCGGGAGGGGAGGTAATGAGCAGTTCTTC. Translated, it reads CASGRGGNEQFF. Reference TRBV7-3 and TRBJ2-1 genes cover what lies past the CDR3, so the full variable domain is GAGVSQTPSNKVTEKGKYVELRCDPISGHTALYWYRQSLGQGPEFLIYFQGTGAADDSGLPNDRFFAVRPEGSVSTLKIQRTERGDSAVYLCASGRGGNEQFFGPGTRLTVL.